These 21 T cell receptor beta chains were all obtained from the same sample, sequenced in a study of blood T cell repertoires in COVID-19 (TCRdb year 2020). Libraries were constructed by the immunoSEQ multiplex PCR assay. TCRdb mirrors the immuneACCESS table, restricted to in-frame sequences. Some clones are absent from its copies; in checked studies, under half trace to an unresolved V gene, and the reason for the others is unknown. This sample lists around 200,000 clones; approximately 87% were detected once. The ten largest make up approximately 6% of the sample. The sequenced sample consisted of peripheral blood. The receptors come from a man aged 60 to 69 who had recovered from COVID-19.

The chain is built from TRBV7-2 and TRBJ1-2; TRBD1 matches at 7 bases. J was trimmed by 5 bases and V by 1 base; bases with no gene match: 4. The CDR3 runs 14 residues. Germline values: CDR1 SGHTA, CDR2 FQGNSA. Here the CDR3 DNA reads TGTGCCAGCAGCTTAGGGCAGGGGGATTATGGCTACACCTTC. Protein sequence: CASSLGQGDYGYTF.

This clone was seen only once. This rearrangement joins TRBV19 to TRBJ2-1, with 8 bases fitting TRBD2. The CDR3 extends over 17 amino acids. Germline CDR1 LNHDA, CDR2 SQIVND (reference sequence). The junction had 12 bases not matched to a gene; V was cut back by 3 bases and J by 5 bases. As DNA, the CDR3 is TGTGCCAGTAGTATCCCCGGGGGGGCCTTGCGAGACAATGAGCAGTTCTTC. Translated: CASSIPGGALRDNEQFF.

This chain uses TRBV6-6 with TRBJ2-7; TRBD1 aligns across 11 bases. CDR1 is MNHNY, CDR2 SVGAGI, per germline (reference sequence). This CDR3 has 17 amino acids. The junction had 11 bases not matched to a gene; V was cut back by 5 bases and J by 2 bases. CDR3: CASSQNLGTGGTYEQYF. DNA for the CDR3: TGTGCCAGCAGTCAAAATCTAGGGACAGGGGGGACCTACGAGCAGTACTTC.

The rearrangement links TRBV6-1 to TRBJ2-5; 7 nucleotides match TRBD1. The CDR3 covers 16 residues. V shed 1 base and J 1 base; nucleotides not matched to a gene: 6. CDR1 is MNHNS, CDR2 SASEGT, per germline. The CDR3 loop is CASSEETGTVQETQYF. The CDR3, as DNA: TGTGCCAGCAGTGAAGAAACTGGGACAGTCCAAGAGACCCAGTACTTC.

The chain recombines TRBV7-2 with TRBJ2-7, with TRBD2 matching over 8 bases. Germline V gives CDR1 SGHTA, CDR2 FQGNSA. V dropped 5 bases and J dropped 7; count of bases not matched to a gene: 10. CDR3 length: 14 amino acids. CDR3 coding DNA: TGTGCCAGCAGCACCATCGGGGGGGCGGGGGAGCAGTACTTC. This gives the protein CASSTIGGAGEQYF.

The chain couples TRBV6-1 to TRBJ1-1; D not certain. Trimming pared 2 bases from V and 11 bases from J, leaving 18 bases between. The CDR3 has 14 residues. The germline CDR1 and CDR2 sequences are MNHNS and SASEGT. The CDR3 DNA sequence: TGTGCCAGCAGTGAATATGGAGGCCAGGCCAGGGCTTTCTTT. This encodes CASSEYGGQARAFF.

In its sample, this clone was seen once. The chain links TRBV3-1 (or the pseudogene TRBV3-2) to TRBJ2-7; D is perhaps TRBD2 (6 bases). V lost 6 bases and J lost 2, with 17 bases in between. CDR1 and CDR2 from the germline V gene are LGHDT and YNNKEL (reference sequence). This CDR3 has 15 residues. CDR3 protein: CASSAGRVKTYEQYF. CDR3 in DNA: TGTGCCAGCAGTGCGGGACGGGTAAAAACCTACGAGCAGTACTTC.

As DNA, the CDR3 is TGTGCCAGCAGCCATCGACAGAACACCGGGGAGCTGTTTTTT. It codes for CASSHRQNTGELFF. The chain couples TRBV5-4 to TRBJ2-2; D is unclear. The CDR3 extends over 14 amino acids. The V gene lost 4 bases and the J gene lost 1 base, with 8 bases spanning the gap. CDR1 and CDR2 (germline): SGHNT, YYREEE (reference sequence).

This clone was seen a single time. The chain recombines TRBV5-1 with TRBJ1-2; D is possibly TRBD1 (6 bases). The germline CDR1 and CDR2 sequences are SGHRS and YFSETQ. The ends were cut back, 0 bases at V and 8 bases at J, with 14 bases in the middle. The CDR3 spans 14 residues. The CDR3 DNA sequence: TGCGCCAGCAGCTTGGGGTACAGGGCAGAGGGCTACACCTTC. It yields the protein CASSLGYRAEGYTF.

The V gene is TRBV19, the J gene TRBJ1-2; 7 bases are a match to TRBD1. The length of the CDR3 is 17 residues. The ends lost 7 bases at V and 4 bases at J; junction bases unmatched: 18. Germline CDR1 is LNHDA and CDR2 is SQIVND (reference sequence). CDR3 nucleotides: TGTGCCAGTACCCAGCACGCGACAGGGCGGGAACCCTATGGCTACACCTTC. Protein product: CASTQHATGREPYGYTF.

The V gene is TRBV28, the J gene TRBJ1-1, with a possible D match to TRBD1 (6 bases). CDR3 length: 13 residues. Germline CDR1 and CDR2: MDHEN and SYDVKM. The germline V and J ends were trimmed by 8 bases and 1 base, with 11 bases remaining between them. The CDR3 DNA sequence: TGTGCCAGCTTCGGACAGTCGAACACTGAAGCTTTCTTT. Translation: CASFGQSNTEAFF.

The CDR3, as DNA: TGTGCCAGCAGCTTTCAGGGGGGACAGCCCCAGCATTTT. This sequence encodes CASSFQGGQPQHF. The chain joins TRBV7-2 to TRBJ1-5; TRBD1 aligns across 7 bases. V was clipped by 3 bases and J by 7 bases; unmatched bases: 3. Per germline, CDR1 SGHTA and CDR2 FQGNSA. CDR3 length: 13 amino acids.

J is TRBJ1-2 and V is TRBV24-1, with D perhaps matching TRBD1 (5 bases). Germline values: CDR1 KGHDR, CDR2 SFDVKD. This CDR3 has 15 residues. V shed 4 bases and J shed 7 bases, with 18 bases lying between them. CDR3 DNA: TGTGCCACCAGTGAAAAAGGAAACAGGTTCGGTGGCTACACCTTC. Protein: CATSEKGNRFGGYTF.

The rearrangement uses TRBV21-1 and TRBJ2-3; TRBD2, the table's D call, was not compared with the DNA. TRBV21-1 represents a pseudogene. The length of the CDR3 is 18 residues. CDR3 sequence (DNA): TGTGCCAGCAGCAAGTTACTAAAACTAGCGGGTTTAACAGATACGCAGTATTTT. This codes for CASSKLLKLAGLTDTQYF.

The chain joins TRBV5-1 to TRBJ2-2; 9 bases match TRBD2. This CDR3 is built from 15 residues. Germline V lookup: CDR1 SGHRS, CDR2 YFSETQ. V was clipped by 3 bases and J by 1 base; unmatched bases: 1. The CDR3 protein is CASSSLAGNTGELFF. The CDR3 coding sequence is TGCGCCAGCAGCTCACTAGCGGGGAACACCGGGGAGCTGTTTTTT.

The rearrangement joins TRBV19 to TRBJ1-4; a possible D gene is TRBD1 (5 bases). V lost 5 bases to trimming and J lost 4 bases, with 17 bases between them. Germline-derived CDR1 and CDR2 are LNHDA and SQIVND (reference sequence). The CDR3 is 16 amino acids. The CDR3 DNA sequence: TGTGCCAGTAGTGGACGGGTCGCAGGGATTAATGAAAAACTGTTTTTT. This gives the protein CASSGRVAGINEKLFF.

The CDR3 DNA reads as TGTGCCAGCTCTTCCTTGGACAGGGCGGGCACCGGGGAGCTGTTTTTT. It is translated as CASSSLDRAGTGELFF. J is TRBJ2-2 and V is TRBV18, with 8 bases matching TRBD1. The CDR3 is 16 residues long. Germline assignment: CDR1 KGHSH and CDR2 LQKENI. V shed 6 bases, J shed 4 bases, and the junction held 10 bases outside the gene matches.

The CDR3 reads CASSQFGTGLVTGELFF. The CDR3 DNA is TGTGCCAGCAGCCAATTCGGTACAGGGTTGGTCACCGGGGAGCTGTTTTTT. This sequence joins TRBV14 and TRBJ2-2; possibly TRBD1 for D (6 bases). The CDR3 extends over 17 amino acids. V dropped 2 bases and J dropped 4 bases, with 17 bases sitting between them. CDR1 and CDR2 from the germline V gene are SGHDN and FVKESK.

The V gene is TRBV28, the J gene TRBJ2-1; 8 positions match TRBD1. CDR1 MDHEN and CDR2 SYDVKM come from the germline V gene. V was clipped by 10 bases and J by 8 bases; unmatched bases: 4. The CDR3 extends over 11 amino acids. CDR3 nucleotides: TGTGCCACTACGGACAGGGATGAGCAGTTCTTC. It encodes CATTDRDEQFF. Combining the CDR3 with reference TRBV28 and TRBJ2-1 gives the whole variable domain DVKVTQSSRYLVKRTGEKVFLECVQDMDHENMFWYRQDPGLGLRLIYFSYDVKMKEKGDIPEGYSVSREKKERFSLILESASTNQTSMYLCATTDRDEQFFGPGTRLTVL.

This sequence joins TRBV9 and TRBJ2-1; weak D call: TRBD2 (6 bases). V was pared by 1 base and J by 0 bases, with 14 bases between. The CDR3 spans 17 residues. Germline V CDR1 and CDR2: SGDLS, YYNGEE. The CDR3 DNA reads TGTGCCAGCAGCGTAACGGAGGGATTCAGCTCCTACAATGAGCAGTTCTTC. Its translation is CASSVTEGFSSYNEQFF.

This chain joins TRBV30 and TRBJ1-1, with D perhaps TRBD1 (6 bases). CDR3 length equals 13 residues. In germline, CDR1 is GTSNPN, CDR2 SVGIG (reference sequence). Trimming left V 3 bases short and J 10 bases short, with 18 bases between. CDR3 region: CAWRQTGNIAAFF. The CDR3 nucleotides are TGTGCCTGGAGACAAACAGGGAATATTGCAGCTTTCTTT.